One and the same sample provided the 13 T cell receptor beta chains below, sequenced in a study of regulatory T cells in long-lasting Graves disease. Sample time point: persistent/refractory GD, antithyroid drugs over 5 years with positive TRAb. Extracted RNA from PBMCs served as the source of the TCR library. Libraries of TCR beta came from iRepertoire HTBI primers plus Arm-PCR of CDR3 regions. TCRdb re-analysed the multiplex PCR reads in MiXCR, keeping a single row per CDR3 protein. The sample includes hundreds of thousands of distinct CDR3 sequences, around 30% of them seen just once. This specimen consisted of peripheral blood mononuclear cells (PBMCs), obtained when the disease was refractory, from a patient treated with antithyroid drugs. The source of these receptors is a female donor with Graves disease.

This clonotype was observed a handful of times. The chain joins TRBV29-1 to TRBJ1-5; D may be TRBD1 (5 bases). Looked up from germline, CDR1 is SQVTM and CDR2 is ANQGSEA. The CDR3 covers 12 residues. Between the trimmed V and J ends, which lost 4 bases and 10 bases, there was a span of 14 bases. CDR3 DNA: TGCAGCGTTGGGACATCGGCGGGACCCCAGCATTTT. Translation gives CSVGTSAGPQHF.

This clonotype was seen more than once but under ten times. The gene calls are TRBV28 and TRBJ2-5; D gene ambiguous. V lost 1 base to trimming and J lost 2 bases, with 8 bases between them. This CDR3 is 14 amino acids long. Germline V gene sequence: CDR1 MDHEN, CDR2 SYDVKM. In DNA, the CDR3 is TGTGCCAGCAGTTTATCGGCAGGACAAGAGACCCAGTACTTC. This translates into CASSLSAGQETQYF.

The genes are TRBV20-1 and TRBJ2-5; 10 bases agree with TRBD2. The germline V gene has CDR1 DFQATT and CDR2 SNEGSKA (reference sequence). V was pared by 5 bases and J by 0 bases, with 3 bases of the junction left unmatched. The CDR3 is made up of 14 amino acids. The CDR3 protein is CSALLAGDQETQYF. The CDR3 DNA follows: TGCAGTGCTCTCCTAGCGGGAGACCAAGAGACCCAGTACTTC.

The chain combines TRBV5-4 with TRBJ2-7; 8 nucleotides line up with TRBD1. The germline CDR1 and CDR2 sequences are SGHNT and YYREEE (reference sequence). This CDR3 is built from 15 residues. With V trimmed by 0 bases and J by 2 bases, 4 bases remained unmatched. CDR3 bases: TGTGCCAGCAGCTTGGAGCAGGGGGCCGCCTACGAGCAGTACTTC. The encoded protein is CASSLEQGAAYEQYF.

This clonotype was recorded a few times. This rearrangement joins TRBV7-6 to TRBJ2-2, with 10 bases aligning to TRBD2. The CDR3 length is 16 residues. The trim removed 4 bases at V and 1 base at J, leaving 3 bases unmatched. The V gene's germline CDR1 is SGHVS and CDR2 FNYEAQ. The CDR3 bases are TGTGCCAGCAGCTGGCTAGCGGGGGAGAACACCGGGGAGCTGTTTTTT. Its translation is CASSWLAGENTGELFF.

As concerns this clonotype: This may be a read error, as it is one base from a much larger clone. The genes are TRBV2 and TRBJ1-2; D is perhaps TRBD1 (6 bases). With 3 bases removed from V and 8 bases from J, the gap between germline ends came to 19 bases. Germline CDR1 reads SNHLY; CDR2 reads FYNNEI. The CDR3 spans 15 residues. CDR3 sequence (DNA): TGTGCCAGCAGTGACCGGGACAAGGGGGGAATCGGCTACACCTTC. It yields the protein CASSDRDKGGIGYTF.

Regarding this clonotype: With a much larger clone just one base away, this may be a read error. This rearrangement joins TRBV6-2 or TRBV6-3 to TRBJ1-1; TRBD1 agrees at 8 bases. Germline V gives CDR1 MNHEY, CDR2 SVGEGT. The CDR3 runs 13 residues. The CDR3 sequence is CAGSQQGVTEAFF. In nucleotides, the CDR3 is TGTGCCGGCAGTCAACAGGGGGTCACTGAAGCTTTCTTT.

This chain links TRBV11-2 with TRBJ2-1; the D gene is possibly TRBD1 (5 bases). The CDR3 runs to 13 residues. The V end was cut by 5 bases, the J end by 8 bases, with 13 bases between. CDR1 SGHAT and CDR2 FQNNGV come from the germline V gene. The CDR3 DNA follows: TGTGCCAGCAGCCTCGAGCTAGGGGATGAGCAGTTCTTC. The encoded protein is CASSLELGDEQFF.

The genes are TRBV27 and TRBJ2-5; 7 bases are a match to TRBD2. The CDR3 sequence is 15 residues long. Unmatched junction bases numbered 10, after V lost 4 bases and J lost 5 bases. Germline CDR1 MNHEY, CDR2 SMNVEV (reference sequence). The CDR3 loop reads CASSSPYAGVETQYF. In DNA form, the CDR3 reads TGTGCCAGCAGTTCCCCTTATGCGGGAGTGGAGACCCAGTACTTC.

This clonotype was observed a few times. The chain joins TRBV11-2 to TRBJ1-1; D is ambiguous. Germline V lookup: CDR1 SGHAT, CDR2 FQNNGV. V lost 7 bases and J lost 6, with 21 bases in between. This CDR3 has 15 residues. As DNA, the CDR3 is TGTGCCAGCAAGCCCGCCCCCCTCGGAGCCTCTGAAGCTTTCTTT. Encoded protein: CASKPAPLGASEAFF. Using reference TRBV11-2 and TRBJ1-1 for the parts outside the CDR3, the full variable domain is EAGVAQSPRYKIIEKRQSVAFWCNPISGHATLYWYQQILGQGPKLLIQFQNNGVVDDSQLPKDRFSAERLKGVDSTLKIQPAKLEDSAVYLCASKPAPLGASEAFFGQGTRLTVV.

The chain carries TRBV5-1 and TRBJ1-2, with TRBD1 identical over 7 bases. V lost 4 bases and J lost 4; bases outside the gene matches: 4. This CDR3 spans 13 amino acids. The germline V gene has CDR1 SGHRS and CDR2 YFSETQ. CDR3 region: CASSGTEVYGYTF. The DNA for the CDR3 is TGCGCCAGCAGCGGGACAGAGGTCTATGGCTACACCTTC.

This clonotype occurred many times. This sequence joins TRBV7-3 and TRBJ2-2; D is ambiguous. Trimming removed 2 bases at V and 1 base at J, with 11 bases between. Germline V gene sequence: CDR1 SGHTA, CDR2 FQGTGA. There are 16 residues in the CDR3. The CDR3 reads CASSLRRQMNTGELFF. The CDR3 DNA sequence: TGTGCCAGCAGCTTACGCCGCCAGATGAACACCGGGGAGCTGTTTTTT. Drawing the rest from reference TRBV7-3 and TRBJ2-2, the complete variable domain is GAGVSQTPSNKVTEKGKYVELRCDPISGHTALYWYRQSLGQGPEFLIYFQGTGAADDSGLPNDRFFAVRPEGSVSTLKIQRTERGDSAVYLCASSLRRQMNTGELFFGEGSRLTVL.

This clonotype occurred many times. The V and J genes are TRBV12-3 or TRBV12-4 and TRBJ1-2; 10 positions match TRBD1. This CDR3 is 15 amino acids long. Trimming at V came to 2 bases and at J to 4 bases, leaving 4 bases not matched to a gene. The CDR3 loop reads CASSLMTGGVYGYTF. In nucleotides, the CDR3 is TGTGCCAGCAGTTTAATGACAGGGGGCGTCTATGGCTACACCTTC.